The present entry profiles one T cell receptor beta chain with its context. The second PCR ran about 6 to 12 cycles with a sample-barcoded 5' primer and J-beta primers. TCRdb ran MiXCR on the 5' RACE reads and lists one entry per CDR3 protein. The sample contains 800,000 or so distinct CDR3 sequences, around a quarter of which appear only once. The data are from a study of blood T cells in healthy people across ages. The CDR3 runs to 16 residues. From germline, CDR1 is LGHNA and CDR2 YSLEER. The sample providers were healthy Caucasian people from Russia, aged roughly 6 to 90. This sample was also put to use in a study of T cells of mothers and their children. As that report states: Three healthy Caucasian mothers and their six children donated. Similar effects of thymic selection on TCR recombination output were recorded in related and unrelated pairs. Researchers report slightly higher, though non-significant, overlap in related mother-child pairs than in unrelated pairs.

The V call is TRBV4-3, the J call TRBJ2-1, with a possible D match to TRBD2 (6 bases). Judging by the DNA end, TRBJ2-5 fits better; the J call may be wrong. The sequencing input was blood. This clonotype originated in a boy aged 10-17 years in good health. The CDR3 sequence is CASSRGAGRGQETQYF. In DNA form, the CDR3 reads TGCGCCAGCAGCCGAGGGGCCGGGAGAGGGCAAGAGACCCAGTACTTC.